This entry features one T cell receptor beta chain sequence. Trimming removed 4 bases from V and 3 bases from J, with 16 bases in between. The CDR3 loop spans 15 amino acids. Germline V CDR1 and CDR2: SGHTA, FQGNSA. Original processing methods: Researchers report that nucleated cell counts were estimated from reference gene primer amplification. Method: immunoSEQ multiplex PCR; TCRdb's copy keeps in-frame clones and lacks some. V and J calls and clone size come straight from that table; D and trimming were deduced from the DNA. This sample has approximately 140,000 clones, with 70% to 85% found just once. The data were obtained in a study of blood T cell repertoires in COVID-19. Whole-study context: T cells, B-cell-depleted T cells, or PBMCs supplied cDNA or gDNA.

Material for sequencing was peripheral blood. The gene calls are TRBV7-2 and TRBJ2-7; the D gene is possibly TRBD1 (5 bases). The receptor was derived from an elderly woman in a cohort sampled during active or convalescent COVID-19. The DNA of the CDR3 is TGTGCCAGCAGCTCCTCTTCGACAGCTTACTACGAGCAGTACGTC. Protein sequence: CASSSSSTAYYEQYV.